The rows below give T cell receptor beta chains drawn from one sample of a study of graft-versus-host responses after intestinal transplantation. No cognate antigen is known for these TCRs. Using immunoSEQ multiplex PCR, the repertoire was profiled, and TCRdb retains in-frame clones only, with some absent. The sample holds some 87,000 clones, 80% to 95% seen once. This material consisted of unstimulated CD4+ T cells sorted from spleen or lymph node cells, taken before intestinal transplant. The receptors stem from a human donor who received an intestinal transplant. Each CDR3 is given with its conserved first and last residue. D genes are given only for firm matches. Size tells how often a clone was seen (once, few, many) or the class of an expanded clone, and some rows leave it out.

V gene	clone size	J gene	D gene	CDR3 protein	CDR3 DNA
TRBV7-8	.	TRBJ1-3	.	CASSFGGNTIYF	TGTGCCAGCAGCTTCGGGGGAAACACCATATATTTT
TRBV5-4	.	TRBJ2-5	.	CASSLKGTQYF	TGTGCCAGCAGCTTGAAAGGGACCCAGTACTTC
TRBV7-9	.	TRBJ2-7	.	CASSLGQGNHEQYF	TGTGCCAGCAGCTTAGGTCAGGGGAACCACGAGCAGTACTTC
TRBV23-1	.	TRBJ2-1	.	CASYPGARYNEQFF	TGCGCCAGCTACCCAGGGGCGAGATACAATGAGCAGTTCTTC
TRBV7-9	.	TRBJ2-7	.	CASSLVSGYEQYF	TGTGCCAGCAGCTTAGTATCGGGCTACGAGCAGTACTTC
TRBV5-1	.	TRBJ2-3	.	CASAAGDSVTDTQYF	TGCGCCAGCGCTGCAGGTGATAGTGTAACAGATACGCAGTATTTT
TRBV5-1	.	TRBJ1-2	.	CASSLAPTNYGYTF	TGCGCCAGCAGCTTGGCTCCCACCAACTATGGCTACACCTTC
TRBV18	.	TRBJ2-7	.	CASSPPGTLDEQYF	TGTGCCAGCTCACCACCCGGGACTCTTGACGAGCAGTACTTC
TRBV7-6	.	TRBJ1-2	TRBD1	CASSSGQNYGYTF	TGTGCCAGCAGCTCGGGACAGAACTATGGCTACACCTTC
TRBV11-2	.	TRBJ2-1	.	CASSSNRGVNNEQFF	TGTGCCAGCAGCTCAAATCGCGGGGTAAACAATGAGCAGTTCTTC
TRBV9	.	TRBJ1-4	.	CASSVGTGTGLVEKLFF	TGTGCCAGCAGCGTCGGAACAGGGACGGGCCTAGTTGAAAAACTGTTTTTT
TRBV6-5	.	TRBJ1-2	TRBD1	CASNRRDSFYGYTF	TGTGCCAGCAACCGCCGGGACAGCTTCTATGGCTACACCTTC
TRBV30	.	TRBJ2-7	.	CAWSMGYEQYF	TGTGCCTGGAGTATGGGCTACGAGCAGTACTTC
TRBV5-1	.	TRBJ1-1	TRBD1	CASSTFRTGNTEAFF	TGCGCCAGCAGCACTTTTAGGACAGGGAACACTGAAGCTTTCTTT
TRBV7-2	.	TRBJ1-4	.	CASSLVPGGDANEKLFF	TGTGCCAGCAGCTTAGTGCCCGGGGGGGATGCAAATGAAAAACTGTTTTTT
TRBV2	.	TRBJ2-1	TRBD2	CASRTSMYNEQFF	TGTGCCAGCAGGACTAGCATGTACAATGAGCAGTTCTTC
TRBV27	.	TRBJ2-1	TRBD2	CASSLRSSGANYNEQFF	TGTGCCAGCAGTTTAAGGTCTAGCGGGGCCAACTACAATGAGCAGTTCTTC
TRBV7-2	.	TRBJ1-5	TRBD1	CASSLGTGGNQPQHF	TGTGCCAGCAGCTTAGGAACAGGGGGCAATCAGCCCCAGCATTTT
TRBV29-1	.	TRBJ2-5	.	CSVPHFQSRTQYF	TGCAGCGTACCGCACTTTCAATCTCGGACCCAGTACTTC
TRBV9	.	TRBJ2-7	.	CASSQEQSGPAYEQYF	TGTGCCAGCAGTCAAGAGCAGTCGGGCCCAGCCTACGAGCAGTACTTC
TRBV19	.	TRBJ1-5	TRBD1	CASNGGTGRQPQHF	TGTGCCAGTAACGGCGGGACAGGGAGGCAGCCCCAGCATTTT
TRBV11-3	.	TRBJ2-1	.	CASSLDRTLYNEQFF	TGTGCCAGCAGCTTAGATCGGACCCTCTACAATGAGCAGTTCTTC
TRBV5-6	.	TRBJ2-7	.	CASSLEGQGRSYEQYF	TGTGCCAGCAGCTTGGAGGGCCAGGGTCGCTCCTACGAGCAGTACTTC
TRBV27	.	TRBJ2-3	TRBD1	CASSPRTGGMADTQYF	TGTGCCAGCAGTCCCAGGACAGGTGGGATGGCAGATACGCAGTATTTT
TRBV11-3	.	TRBJ2-5	.	CASSTTDSLEQYF	TGTGCCAGCAGCACCACGGACAGCCTAGAGCAGTACTTC
TRBV6-5	.	TRBJ2-1	.	CASSLDRLNEQFF	TGTGCCAGCAGTCTGGACCGCCTCAATGAGCAGTTCTTC
TRBV20-1	.	TRBJ2-7	.	CSARHRTEQYF	TGCAGTGCTAGACACAGAACCGAGCAGTACTTC
TRBV15	.	TRBJ2-2	.	CATSSNLGTGELFF	TGTGCCACCAGCAGTAACCTGGGCACCGGGGAGCTGTTTTTT
TRBV4-1	.	TRBJ2-1	.	CASSQDRWGTQSSYNEQFF	TGCGCCAGCAGCCAAGATCGGTGGGGCACTCAAAGCTCCTACAATGAGCAGTTCTTC
TRBV5-1	.	TRBJ1-5	.	CASSRNHRRGRPGWNQPQHF	TGCGCCAGCAGCCGTAACCACAGGCGGGGGCGCCCGGGTTGGAATCAGCCCCAGCATTTT
TRBV5-1	.	TRBJ1-2	TRBD1	CASSLSQGAVYGYTF	TGCGCCAGCAGCCTTTCCCAGGGGGCAGTATATGGCTACACCTTC
TRBV7-2	.	TRBJ2-1	.	CASSFKAPDGAWQFF	TGTGCCAGCAGCTTCAAGGCGCCCGACGGCGCCTGGCAGTTCTTC
TRBV19	.	TRBJ2-2	.	CASTHVGGKNTGELFF	TGTGCCAGTACCCACGTAGGAGGGAAGAACACCGGGGAGCTGTTTTTT
TRBV11-2	.	TRBJ2-3	TRBD1	CASSRDRTPDTQYF	TGTGCCAGCAGCCGGGACAGGACACCAGATACGCAGTATTTT
TRBV6-1	.	TRBJ2-7	.	CASSEAPTESYEQYF	TGTGCCAGCAGTGAAGCGCCGACGGAGTCCTACGAGCAGTACTTC
TRBV29-1	.	TRBJ1-4	.	CSVRGGKIHEKLFF	TGCAGCGTTCGGGGTGGAAAGATCCATGAAAAACTGTTTTTT
TRBV9	once	TRBJ2-7	.	CASSVGLGSGAYEQYF	TGTGCCAGCAGCGTAGGTCTCGGTTCCGGAGCCTACGAGCAGTACTTC
TRBV7-2	.	TRBJ1-6	TRBD1	CASSLMTGSNSPLHF	TGTGCCAGCAGCTTAATGACAGGGAGTAATTCACCCCTCCACTTT
TRBV7-3	.	TRBJ2-1	.	CASSLLALHNEQFF	TGTGCCAGCAGCCTACTAGCTCTGCACAATGAGCAGTTCTTC
TRBV5-1	once	TRBJ1-5	.	CASSPGPGNQPQHF	TGCGCCAGCAGCCCGGGCCCGGGCAATCAGCCCCAGCATTTT
TRBV11-2	.	TRBJ1-1	TRBD1	CASSFDRGPTEAFF	TGTGCCAGCAGCTTCGACAGGGGGCCCACTGAAGCTTTCTTT
TRBV5-8	.	TRBJ2-7	TRBD1	CASTTRDRAFYEQYF	TGTGCCAGCACTACCCGGGACAGGGCCTTCTACGAGCAGTACTTC
TRBV11-2	.	TRBJ2-2	TRBD2	CASSLSGRSTGELFF	TGTGCCAGCAGCTTAAGCGGGAGAAGCACCGGGGAGCTGTTTTTT
TRBV15	.	TRBJ2-7	.	CATSRDYGSGEQYF	TGTGCCACCAGCAGAGATTACGGGAGCGGCGAGCAGTACTTC
TRBV27	.	TRBJ1-2	.	CASSRGESGYGYTF	TGTGCCAGCAGCCGGGGTGAAAGTGGCTATGGCTACACCTTC
TRBV7-9	.	TRBJ2-3	TRBD1	CASSLRDREEYF	TGTGCCAGCAGCTTAAGGGACAGGGAAGAGTATTTT
TRBV7-8	.	TRBJ1-5	.	CASSSPTRDSNQPQHF	TGTGCCAGCAGCTCCCCGACCAGAGACAGTAATCAGCCCCAGCATTTT
TRBV6-5	.	TRBJ1-1	.	CASSPGGITEAFF	TGTGCCAGCAGCCCGGGTGGGATCACTGAAGCTTTCTTT
TRBV10-3	once	TRBJ1-1	.	CAISESIWTKDTEAFF	TGTGCCATCAGTGAGTCGATATGGACAAAGGACACTGAAGCTTTCTTT
TRBV7-9	.	TRBJ2-3	TRBD1	CASSSLVGRGQGTDTQYF	TGTGCCAGCAGCTCCCTCGTCGGCAGGGGGCAGGGCACAGATACGCAGTATTTT
TRBV18	.	TRBJ1-5	.	CASSPAGSNQPQHF	TGTGCCAGCTCACCGGCGGGTAGCAATCAGCCCCAGCATTTT
TRBV12-5	.	TRBJ1-3	.	CASGLYQGLFSGNTIYF	TGTGCTAGTGGTTTGTATCAGGGGCTCTTCTCTGGAAACACCATATATTTT
TRBV18	.	TRBJ2-5	.	CASSLYTRAAARETQYF	TGTGCCAGCTCACTATACACGCGTGCAGCGGCACGGGAGACCCAGTACTTC
TRBV5-1	.	TRBJ2-1	.	CASSFGGSYNEQFF	TGCGCCAGCAGCTTTGGGGGCTCCTACAATGAGCAGTTCTTC
TRBV19	.	TRBJ1-2	TRBD1	CASSVRQGADYGYTF	TGTGCCAGTAGTGTTCGACAGGGGGCTGACTATGGCTACACCTTC
TRBV5-1	.	TRBJ2-3	.	CASSLDVGEGTDTQYF	TGCGCCAGCAGCTTGGATGTCGGGGAAGGCACAGATACGCAGTATTTT
TRBV9	.	TRBJ2-3	.	CASSVGGKSTDTQYF	TGTGCCAGCAGCGTAGGGGGTAAGAGCACAGATACGCAGTATTTT